This T cell receptor beta chain came from a study of Graves' ophthalmopathy and Graves' hyperthyroidism (dated by TCRdb to the late 2010s). Background for the entire study: Peripheral blood was collected at initial diagnosis, prior to any treatment. The approximately 90 discovery patients were randomly split 7:3 into training and test sets. In total, 135 blood samples were TCR-sequenced: fewer than 50 ophthalmopathy, over 70 hyperthyroidism and some 17 hyperthyroidism-to-ophthalmopathy patients. The independent validation cohort included under 20 hyperthyroidism patients plus 17 patients who later progressed from hyperthyroidism to ophthalmopathy. Once sampling was done, hyperthyroidism patients were given methimazole at a starting dose of 30 mg daily, while ophthalmopathy patients were given high-dose intravenous methylprednisolone. The study used TCR beta repertoire signatures to distinguish Graves' ophthalmopathy from Graves' hyperthyroidism and to predict progression to ophthalmopathy. In roughly six hyperthyroidism patients, the T-cell repertoires found in thyroid tissue were compared with those found in blood. A discovery set of 95 to 100 patients (43 ophthalmopathy, 60 or so stable hyperthyroidism) was enrolled to explore V-J signatures distinguishing ophthalmopathy from hyperthyroidism. Broad study findings and their caveats: Most expanded thyroid clonotypes with frequency above 0.001 were also detected in blood, suggesting blood repertoires may reflect the thyroid immune response. No statistical method was used to predetermine the sample size, and group allocation was not hidden from the investigators. In cross-validation, the 13-signature model distinguished ophthalmopathy from stable hyperthyroidism with 87.88% sensitivity and 81.08% specificity, while in the test set the corresponding values were about 80% and 75%. In validation, the model predicted ophthalmopathy progression with about 71% sensitivity and 72.22% specificity; around twelve predicted patients were CT-confirmed with GO in a median of 6.5 months.

For repertoire sequencing, TCR beta CDR3 regions were amplified from RNA transcripts. A first-round RT-PCR used HTBI primers with the Qiagen OneStep RT-PCR kit, followed by a second-round multiplex PCR, size selection and purification. Libraries were sequenced on an Illumina HiSeq2000 using paired-end 100 bp reads. The original methods were these. SOAPnuke was used to process the reads, removing any read that contained adapters or uncalled bases, had a mean Phred below 15, or lacked an exact match to the constant primer or identifier. COPE v1.2.5 was used to merge the high-quality paired reads. Clonotypes were defined as unique nucleotide sequences and were aligned to IMGT TRB V, D and J references using MiTCR v1.1. The analysis was limited to V-J combinations with a frequency above 0.0001, which together covered more than 98% of repertoires. A TCR clonal expansion and chaos score per V-J combination was defined as the ratio of F50 clonal expansion to chaos observed in the TCRdist matrix. Welch's t-statistics and random forest were used to narrow the features down to around twelve V-J combinations, which were then fed into a naive Bayes classifier. The similarity between thyroid and blood repertoires was quantified using the Morisita-Horn index. The public reads were quality trimmed at Q25 with fastp and then assembled into clones with MiXCR by TCRdb, keeping productive beta chains. Every entry covers one CDR3 protein and lists the most common genes and DNA from its rows. The V and J calls reflect TCRdb's pipeline rather than the authors' work. The sample table contains 200,000 to 250,000 distinct CDR3 sequences; only one count was recorded for roughly 21% of them. The top ten constitute roughly 44% of the sample.

The sample holds many counts of this clonotype. The antigen it recognizes is unknown. Qualities for individual bases were not recorded, and no much larger clone is one base off. The ophthalmopathy patients had moderately to severely active disease, with a Clinical Activity Score of 3 or higher, a NOSPECS grade of 4 or higher, and a disease duration of less than 3 months. Patients with other autoimmune diseases, uncontrolled infections, pregnancy or lactation were excluded. Clinical symptoms, serum thyroxine, TRAb, thyroid ultrasound and orbital computed tomography were used for diagnosis. Using Ficoll-Paque density gradient centrifugation, PBMCs were isolated from less than 11 ml of fresh peripheral blood. Trizol reagent was used to extract the total RNA, and its quality was then checked on an Agilent 2100 Bioanalyzer. Reading from cysteine to phenylalanine, the CDR3 counts 14 amino acids. The retained sequence is limited to the CDR3, 42 bases, with the frame set at the first base. The germline V gene (reference sequence) gives CDR1 as GTSNPN and CDR2 as SVGIG. V was cut back by 1 base and J by 1 base, leaving a gap of 11 bases between them.

The rearranged chain carries TRBV30 and TRBJ2-7, with a tentative D gene TRBD2 over 6 matching bases. This sequence originates from a woman aged 50 to 60 with Graves' ophthalmopathy. Donor details come from another sample of the same person, matched by shared clones. The source material was peripheral blood. The CDR3 region reads CAWSGGGASYEQYF. The nucleotides read TGTGCCTGGAGTGGTGGAGGGGCATCCTACGAGCAGTACTTC.